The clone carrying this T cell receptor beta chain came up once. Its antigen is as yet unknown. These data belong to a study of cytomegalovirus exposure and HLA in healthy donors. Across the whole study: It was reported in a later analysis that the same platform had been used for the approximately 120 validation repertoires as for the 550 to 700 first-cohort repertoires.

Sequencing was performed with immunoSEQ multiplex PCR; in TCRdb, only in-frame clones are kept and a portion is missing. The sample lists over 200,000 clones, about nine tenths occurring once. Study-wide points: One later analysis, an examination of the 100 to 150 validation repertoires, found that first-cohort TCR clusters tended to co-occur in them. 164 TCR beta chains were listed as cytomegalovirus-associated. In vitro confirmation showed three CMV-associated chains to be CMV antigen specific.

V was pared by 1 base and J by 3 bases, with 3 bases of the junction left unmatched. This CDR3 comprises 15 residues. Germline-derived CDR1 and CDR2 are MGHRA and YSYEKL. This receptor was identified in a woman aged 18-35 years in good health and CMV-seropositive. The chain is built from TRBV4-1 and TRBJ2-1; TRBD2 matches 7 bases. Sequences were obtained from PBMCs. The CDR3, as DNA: TGCGCCAGCAGCCAAGGTCGGGACTACTACAATGAGCAGTTCTTC. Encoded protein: CASSQGRDYYNEQFF.